This is a list of T cell receptor beta chains from one sample in a study of OX40 agonist ivuxolimab in advanced cancers. This table comes from immunoSEQ multiplex PCR, and its TCRdb copy is limited to in-frame clones, with some not included. The sample yields around 100,000 clones, about 90% seen once. Sequenced here: CD4+ or CD8+ T cells sorted from blood, sampled in a trial of the OX40 agonist ivuxolimab. These receptors came from an adult with an advanced solid tumor such as melanoma, head and neck, liver or kidney cancer. Both conserved end residues are part of each CDR3. The D gene is left open where the match is weak. The size entry is marked missing in some rows and otherwise reads once, few, many or a size class.

TRBJ2-7	TRBD1	.	TRBV7-8	CASSLGVGQGYYEQYF	TGTGCCAGCAGCCTAGGCGTGGGACAGGGCTACTACGAGCAGTACTTC
TRBJ2-3	TRBD2	.	TRBV13	CASSRMHQIAGTSTDTQYF	TGTGCCAGCAGCCGAATGCACCAGATAGCGGGAACTAGCACAGATACGCAGTATTTT
TRBJ2-5	TRBD1	.	TRBV9	CASSVAQGGPETQYF	TGTGCCAGCAGCGTAGCACAGGGGGGCCCAGAGACCCAGTACTTC
TRBJ1-1	.	.	TRBV6-5	CASGEQGRTEAFF	TGTGCCAGCGGAGAACAGGGAAGGACTGAAGCTTTCTTT
TRBJ2-7	TRBD1	.	TRBV2	CASARTGGYEQYF	TGTGCCAGCGCTAGGACAGGGGGTTACGAGCAGTACTTC
TRBJ1-6	TRBD1	.	TRBV27	CASSLKDRDSPLHF	TGTGCCAGCAGTTTAAAGGACAGGGACTCACCCCTCCACTTT
TRBJ2-7	TRBD1	few	TRBV5-1	CASSPGTGTYEQYF	TGCGCCAGCAGCCCCGGGACAGGGACCTACGAGCAGTACTTC
TRBJ2-3	TRBD2	few	TRBV9	CASRGTTRTDTQYF	TGTGCCAGCAGGGGGACTACTCGCACAGATACGCAGTATTTT
TRBJ2-1	.	.	TRBV19	CASTRSEKNEQFF	TGTGCCAGTACTAGGTCTGAGAAGAATGAGCAGTTCTTC
TRBJ2-3	.	.	TRBV29-1	CSVDLVLHSDTQYF	TGCAGCGTTGATCTAGTTTTGCACTCGGATACGCAGTATTTT
TRBJ1-2	TRBD1	.	TRBV6-5	CASSYRTGLSYGYTF	TGTGCCAGCAGTTACCGGACAGGGCTCAGCTATGGCTACACCTTC
TRBJ2-3	.	.	TRBV28	CASSLWAVASTDTQYF	TGTGCCAGCAGTTTATGGGCAGTTGCTAGCACAGATACGCAGTATTTT
TRBJ1-2	TRBD1	few	TRBV7-9	CASSREKQGWSGYTF	TGTGCCAGCAGCCGCGAAAAACAGGGGTGGAGTGGCTACACCTTC
TRBJ2-1	.	once	TRBV5-4	CASSLPGSNEQFF	TGTGCCAGCAGCTTGCCTGGCTCCAATGAGCAGTTCTTC
TRBJ2-3	.	.	TRBV30	CACGWGAQDTQYF	TGTGCCTGCGGTTGGGGTGCACAAGATACGCAGTATTTT
TRBJ2-1	.	.	TRBV18	CASSGAGLYGAYNEQFF	TGTGCCAGCTCAGGGGCGGGATTGTACGGAGCTTACAATGAGCAGTTCTTC
TRBJ1-1	.	.	TRBV2	CASTLGGGRMNTEAFF	TGTGCCAGCACCCTCGGAGGGGGACGAATGAACACTGAAGCTTTCTTT
TRBJ1-5	.	few	TRBV7-9	CASGPAGHSQPQHF	TGTGCCAGCGGGCCGGCCGGACATAGTCAGCCCCAGCATTTT
TRBJ1-2	.	.	TRBV7-3	CASSLRQDYGYTF	TGTGCCAGCAGCTTAAGGCAGGACTATGGCTACACCTTC
TRBJ2-3	.	.	TRBV11-2	CASSDRRGRTDTQYF	TGTGCCAGCAGCGATAGGAGGGGCCGGACAGATACGCAGTATTTT
TRBJ2-5	.	.	TRBV9	CASSVDAEETQYF	TGTGCCAGCAGCGTAGACGCGGAAGAGACCCAGTACTTC
TRBJ1-1	.	.	TRBV19	CASSQGPYEEAFF	TGTGCCAGTAGTCAGGGTCCCTACGAGGAAGCTTTCTTT
TRBJ2-5	TRBD1	.	TRBV25-1	CASSAGQGGWETQYF	TGTGCCAGCAGTGCAGGACAGGGGGGTTGGGAGACCCAGTACTTC
TRBJ2-1	.	.	TRBV30	CAWKSMWASYNEQFF	TGTGCCTGGAAAAGTATGTGGGCCTCCTACAATGAGCAGTTCTTC
TRBJ1-4	.	.	TRBV28	CASSRRAGTNEKLFF	TGTGCCAGCAGTCGCAGGGCGGGGACTAATGAAAAACTGTTTTTT
TRBJ1-4	TRBD1	.	TRBV15	CATSPYGWGQGGEKLFF	TGTGCCACCAGCCCGTACGGTTGGGGACAGGGAGGTGAAAAACTGTTTTTT
TRBJ1-2	.	.	TRBV9	CASSVDRGGYGYTF	TGTGCCAGCAGCGTAGATAGGGGTGGCTATGGCTACACCTTC
TRBJ1-1	TRBD1	once	TRBV5-4	CASSLVTGGAEAFF	TGTGCCAGCAGCTTGGTGACAGGGGGCGCAGAAGCTTTCTTT
TRBJ2-5	.	.	TRBV7-8	CASSLKLAETQYF	TGTGCCAGCAGCTTAAAATTAGCAGAGACCCAGTACTTC
TRBJ2-2	.	.	TRBV10-3	CAISESGTGELFF	TGTGCCATCAGTGAGTCCGGGACCGGGGAGCTGTTTTTT
TRBJ1-1	.	.	TRBV11-2	CASSLRWNTEAFF	TGTGCCAGCAGCTTACGATGGAACACTGAAGCTTTCTTT
TRBJ2-3	.	.	TRBV6-1	CASSPGTHTQYF	TGTGCCAGCAGTCCAGGGACCCATACGCAGTATTTT
TRBJ2-7	.	.	TRBV6-1	CASSEFRAGHSYEQYF	TGTGCCAGCAGTGAGTTCCGGGCGGGACACTCCTACGAGCAGTACTTC
TRBJ2-3	.	.	TRBV9	CASSVGGDGTQSTQYF	TGTGCCAGCAGCGTAGGAGGTGACGGGACGCAGAGTACGCAGTATTTT
TRBJ2-2	.	.	TRBV7-8	CASSLWGALTGELFF	TGTGCCAGCAGCTTATGGGGGGCGCTTACCGGGGAGCTGTTTTTT
TRBJ2-7	TRBD2	few	TRBV9	CASSPRDYPYEQYF	TGTGCCAGCAGCCCCCGGGACTACCCCTACGAGCAGTACTTC
TRBJ1-1	.	.	TRBV6-5	CASRPEGMNTEAFF	TGTGCCAGCAGACCGGAGGGCATGAACACTGAAGCTTTCTTT
TRBJ2-1	TRBD2	.	TRBV2	CASTGTSGTYNEQFF	TGTGCCAGCACCGGGACTAGCGGGACCTACAATGAGCAGTTCTTC
TRBJ1-1	TRBD1	.	TRBV10-3	CAIRQGRSTEAFF	TGTGCCATCAGACAGGGGAGGAGCACTGAAGCTTTCTTT
TRBJ1-3	.	once	TRBV5-4	CASSLTGRGNTIYF	TGTGCCAGCAGCTTGACGGGACGGGGAAACACCATATATTTT
TRBJ2-5	TRBD2	.	TRBV7-2	CASSLGPSGGPQETQYF	TGTGCCAGCAGCTTAGGTCCTAGCGGGGGGCCTCAAGAGACCCAGTACTTC
TRBJ1-1	.	.	TRBV6-1	CASRRRAEAFF	TGTGCCAGCCGCCGACGGGCTGAAGCTTTCTTT
TRBJ1-5	TRBD1	once	TRBV19	CASSIDPGQAYSNQPQHF	TGTGCCAGTAGTATAGATCCCGGACAGGCGTATAGCAATCAGCCCCAGCATTTT
TRBJ2-7	.	once	TRBV18	CASSQKGGGFSVPYSYEQYF	TGTGCCAGCTCTCAAAAGGGCGGTGGGTTTTCGGTGCCCTACTCCTACGAGCAGTACTTC
TRBJ1-6	.	.	TRBV27	CASSFTENSPLHF	TGTGCCAGCAGTTTTACAGAAAATTCACCCCTCCACTTT